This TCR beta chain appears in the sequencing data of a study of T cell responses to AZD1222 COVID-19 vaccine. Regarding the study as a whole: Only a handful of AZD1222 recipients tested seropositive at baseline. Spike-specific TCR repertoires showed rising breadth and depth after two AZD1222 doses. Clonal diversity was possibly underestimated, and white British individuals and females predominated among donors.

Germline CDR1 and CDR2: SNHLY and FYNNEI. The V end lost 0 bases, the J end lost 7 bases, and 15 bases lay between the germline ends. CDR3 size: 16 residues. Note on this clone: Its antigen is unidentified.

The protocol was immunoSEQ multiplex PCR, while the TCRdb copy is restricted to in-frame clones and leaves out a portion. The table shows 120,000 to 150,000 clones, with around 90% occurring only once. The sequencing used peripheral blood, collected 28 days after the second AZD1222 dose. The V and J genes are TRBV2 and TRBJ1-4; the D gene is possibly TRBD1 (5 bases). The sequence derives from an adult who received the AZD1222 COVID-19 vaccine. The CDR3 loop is CASSEAGPRVGEKLFF. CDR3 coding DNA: TGTGCCAGCAGTGAAGCAGGTCCCAGGGTGGGTGAAAAACTGTTTTTT.